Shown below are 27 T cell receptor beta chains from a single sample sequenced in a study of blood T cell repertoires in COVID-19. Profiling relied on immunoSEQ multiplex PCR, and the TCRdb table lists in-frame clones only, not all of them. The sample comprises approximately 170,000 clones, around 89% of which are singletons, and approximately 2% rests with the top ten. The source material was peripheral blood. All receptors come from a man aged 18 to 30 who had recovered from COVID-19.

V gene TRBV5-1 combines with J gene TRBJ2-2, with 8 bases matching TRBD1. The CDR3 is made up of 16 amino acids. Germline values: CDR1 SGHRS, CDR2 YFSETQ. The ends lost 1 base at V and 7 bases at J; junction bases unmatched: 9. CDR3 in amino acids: CASSLILGQGHGELFF. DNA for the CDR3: TGCGCCAGCAGCTTGATTCTAGGACAGGGTCACGGGGAGCTGTTTTTT. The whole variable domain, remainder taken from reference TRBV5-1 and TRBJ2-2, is KAGVTQTPRYLIKTRGQQVTLSCSPISGHRSVSWYQQTPGQGLQFLFEYFSETQRNKGNFPGRFSGRQFSNSRSEMNVSTLELGDSALYLCASSLILGQGHGELFFGEGSRLTVL.

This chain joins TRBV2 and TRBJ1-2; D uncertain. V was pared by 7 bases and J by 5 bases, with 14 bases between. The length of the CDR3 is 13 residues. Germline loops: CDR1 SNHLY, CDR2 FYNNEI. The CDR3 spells CASMSPLTYGYTF. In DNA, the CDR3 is TGTGCCAGCATGAGCCCTCTGACATATGGCTACACCTTC.

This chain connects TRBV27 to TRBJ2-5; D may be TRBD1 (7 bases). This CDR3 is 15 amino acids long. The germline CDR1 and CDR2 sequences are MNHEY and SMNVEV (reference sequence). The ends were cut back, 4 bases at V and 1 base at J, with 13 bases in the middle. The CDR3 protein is CASSYGGTAQETQYF. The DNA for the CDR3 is TGTGCCAGCAGTTATGGCGGGACAGCCCAAGAGACCCAGTACTTC.

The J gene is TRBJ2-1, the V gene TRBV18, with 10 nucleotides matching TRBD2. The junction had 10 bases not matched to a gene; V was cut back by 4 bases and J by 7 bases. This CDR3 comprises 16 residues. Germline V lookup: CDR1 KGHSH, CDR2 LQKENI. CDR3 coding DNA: TGTGCCAGCTCACTTTCAGCGGGAGGGGGCCTAAATGAGCAGTTCTTC. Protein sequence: CASSLSAGGGLNEQFF. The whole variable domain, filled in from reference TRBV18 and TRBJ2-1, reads NAGVMQNPRHLVRRRGQEARLRCSPMKGHSHVYWYRQLPEEGLKFMVYLQKENIIDESGMPKERFSAEFPKEGPSILRIQQVVRGDSAAYFCASSLSAGGGLNEQFFGPGTRLTVL.

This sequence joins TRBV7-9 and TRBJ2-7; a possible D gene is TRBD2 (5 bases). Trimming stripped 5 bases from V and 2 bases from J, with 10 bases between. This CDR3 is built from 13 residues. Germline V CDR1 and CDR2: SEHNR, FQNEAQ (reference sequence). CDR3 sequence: CASSGTGAYEQYF. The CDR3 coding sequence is TGTGCCAGCAGCGGCACCGGGGCCTACGAGCAGTACTTC.

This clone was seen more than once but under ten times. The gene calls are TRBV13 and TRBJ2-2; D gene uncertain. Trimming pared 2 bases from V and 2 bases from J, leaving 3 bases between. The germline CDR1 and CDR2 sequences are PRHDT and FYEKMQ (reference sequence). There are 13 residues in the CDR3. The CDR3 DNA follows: TGTGCCAGCAGCTTACTAAACACCGGGGAGCTGTTTTTT. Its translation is CASSLLNTGELFF.

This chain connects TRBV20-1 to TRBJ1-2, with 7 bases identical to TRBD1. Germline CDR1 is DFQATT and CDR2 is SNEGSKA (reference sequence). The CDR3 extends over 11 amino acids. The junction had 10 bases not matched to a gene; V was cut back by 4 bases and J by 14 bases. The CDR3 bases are TGCAGTGCTAAAACGACAGGGACCGCGACCTTC. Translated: CSAKTTGTATF.

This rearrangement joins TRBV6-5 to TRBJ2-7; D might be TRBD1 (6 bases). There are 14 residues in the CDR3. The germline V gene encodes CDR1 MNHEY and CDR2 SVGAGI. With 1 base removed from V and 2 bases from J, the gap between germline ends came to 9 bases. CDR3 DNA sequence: TGTGCCAGCAGTTACTGGGGACAACCCTACGAGCAGTACTTC. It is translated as CASSYWGQPYEQYF.

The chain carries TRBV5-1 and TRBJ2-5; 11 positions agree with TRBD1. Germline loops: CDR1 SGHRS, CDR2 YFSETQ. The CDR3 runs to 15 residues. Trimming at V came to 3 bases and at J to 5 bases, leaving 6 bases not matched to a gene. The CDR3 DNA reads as TGCGCCAGCAGCTCCGGGACAGGGGGATGGGAGACCCAGTACTTC. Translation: CASSSGTGGWETQYF.

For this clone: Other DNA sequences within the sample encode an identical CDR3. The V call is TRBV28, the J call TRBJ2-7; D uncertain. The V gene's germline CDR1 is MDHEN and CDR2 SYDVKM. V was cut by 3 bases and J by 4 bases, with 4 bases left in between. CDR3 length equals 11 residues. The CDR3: CASSFRYEQYF. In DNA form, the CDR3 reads TGTGCCAGCAGTTTTCGGTACGAGCAGTACTTC.

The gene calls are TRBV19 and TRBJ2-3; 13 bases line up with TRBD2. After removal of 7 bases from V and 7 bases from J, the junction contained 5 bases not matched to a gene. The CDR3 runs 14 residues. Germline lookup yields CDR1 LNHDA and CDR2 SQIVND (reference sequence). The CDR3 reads CASTGLAGVNTQYF. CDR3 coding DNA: TGTGCCAGTACCGGACTAGCGGGAGTTAATACGCAGTATTTT.

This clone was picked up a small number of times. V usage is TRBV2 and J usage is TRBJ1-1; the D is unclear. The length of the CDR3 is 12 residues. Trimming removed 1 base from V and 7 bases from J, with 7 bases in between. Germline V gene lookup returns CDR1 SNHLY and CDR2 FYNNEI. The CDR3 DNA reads TGTGCCAGCAGTGAAGGATTGCGTGAAGCTTTCTTT. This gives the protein CASSEGLREAFF. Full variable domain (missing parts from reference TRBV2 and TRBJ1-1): EPEVTQTPSHQVTQMGQEVILRCVPISNHLYFYWYRQILGQKVEFLVSFYNNEISEKSEIFDDQFSVERPDGSNFTLKIRSTKLEDSAMYFCASSEGLREAFFGQGTRLTVV.

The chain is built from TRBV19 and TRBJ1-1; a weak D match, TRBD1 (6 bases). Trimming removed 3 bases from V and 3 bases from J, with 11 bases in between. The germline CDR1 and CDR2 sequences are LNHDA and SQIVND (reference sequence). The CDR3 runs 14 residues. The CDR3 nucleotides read TGTGCCAGTAGTATGGAGGGGGGGGACACTGAAGCTTTCTTT. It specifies CASSMEGGDTEAFF.

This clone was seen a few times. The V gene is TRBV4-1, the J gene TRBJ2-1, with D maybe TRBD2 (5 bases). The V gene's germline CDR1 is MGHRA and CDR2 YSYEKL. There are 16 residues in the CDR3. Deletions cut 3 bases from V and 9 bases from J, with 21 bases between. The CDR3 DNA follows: TGCGCCAGCAGCCACCCTGAGGGCCAAGCCCGGTTTGAGCAGTTCTTC. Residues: CASSHPEGQARFEQFF.

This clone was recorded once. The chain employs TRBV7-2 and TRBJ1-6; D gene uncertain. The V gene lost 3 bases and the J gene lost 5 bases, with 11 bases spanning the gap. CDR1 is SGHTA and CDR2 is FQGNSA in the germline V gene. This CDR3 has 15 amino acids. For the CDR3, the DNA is TGTGCCAGCAGCTTTCGGCAGGTTGATAATTCACCCCTCCACTTT. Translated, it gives CASSFRQVDNSPLHF.

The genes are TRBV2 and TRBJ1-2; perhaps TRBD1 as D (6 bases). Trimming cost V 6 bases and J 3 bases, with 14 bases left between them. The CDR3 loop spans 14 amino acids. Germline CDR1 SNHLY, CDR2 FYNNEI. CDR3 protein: CASRWRSGDYGYTF. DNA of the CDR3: TGTGCCAGCAGGTGGCGGTCAGGGGACTATGGCTACACCTTC.

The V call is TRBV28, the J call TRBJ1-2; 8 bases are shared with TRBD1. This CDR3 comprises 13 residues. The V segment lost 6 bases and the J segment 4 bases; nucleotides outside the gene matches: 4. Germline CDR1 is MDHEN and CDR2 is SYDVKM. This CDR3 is CASRLDRAYGYTF. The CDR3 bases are TGTGCCAGCAGACTGGACAGGGCCTATGGCTACACCTTC.

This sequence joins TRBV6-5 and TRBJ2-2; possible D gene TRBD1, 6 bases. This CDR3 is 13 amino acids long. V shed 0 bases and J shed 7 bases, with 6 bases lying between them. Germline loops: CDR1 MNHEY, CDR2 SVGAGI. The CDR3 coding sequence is TGTGCCAGCAGTTACTCGGACAGCGGGGAGCTGTTTTTT. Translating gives CASSYSDSGELFF.

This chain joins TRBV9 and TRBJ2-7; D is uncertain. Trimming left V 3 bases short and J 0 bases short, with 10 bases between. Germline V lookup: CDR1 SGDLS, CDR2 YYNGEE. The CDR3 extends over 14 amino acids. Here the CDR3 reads CASSAEADSYEQYF. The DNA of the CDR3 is TGTGCCAGCAGCGCTGAAGCCGACTCCTACGAGCAGTACTTC.

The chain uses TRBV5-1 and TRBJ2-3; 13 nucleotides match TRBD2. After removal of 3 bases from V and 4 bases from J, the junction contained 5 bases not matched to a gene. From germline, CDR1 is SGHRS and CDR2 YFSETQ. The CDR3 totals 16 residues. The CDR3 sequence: CASSSTGLAGADTQYF. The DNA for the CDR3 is TGCGCCAGCAGCTCTACCGGACTAGCGGGAGCAGATACGCAGTATTTT. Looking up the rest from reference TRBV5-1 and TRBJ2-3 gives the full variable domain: KAGVTQTPRYLIKTRGQQVTLSCSPISGHRSVSWYQQTPGQGLQFLFEYFSETQRNKGNFPGRFSGRQFSNSRSEMNVSTLELGDSALYLCASSSTGLAGADTQYFGPGTRLTVL.

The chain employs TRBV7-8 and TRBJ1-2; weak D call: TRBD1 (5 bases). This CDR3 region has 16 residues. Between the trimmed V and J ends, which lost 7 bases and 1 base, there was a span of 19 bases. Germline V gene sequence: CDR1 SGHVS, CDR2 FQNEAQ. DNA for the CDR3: TGTGCCAGCACCCCAACGGGAGGGGTGGGTAACTATGGCTACACCTTC. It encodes CASTPTGGVGNYGYTF. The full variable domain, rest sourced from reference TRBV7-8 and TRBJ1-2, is GAGVSQSPRYKVAKRGQDVALRCDPISGHVSLFWYQQALGQGPEFLTYFQNEAQLDKSGLPSDRFFAERPEGSVSTLKIQRTQQEDSAVYLCASTPTGGVGNYGYTFGSGTRLTVV.

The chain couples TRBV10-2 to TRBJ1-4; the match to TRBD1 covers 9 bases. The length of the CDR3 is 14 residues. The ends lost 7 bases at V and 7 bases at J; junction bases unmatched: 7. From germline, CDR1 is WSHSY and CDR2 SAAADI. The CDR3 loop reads CASTLQGASEKLFF. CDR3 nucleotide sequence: TGCGCCAGCACCCTACAGGGGGCGAGTGAAAAACTGTTTTTT.

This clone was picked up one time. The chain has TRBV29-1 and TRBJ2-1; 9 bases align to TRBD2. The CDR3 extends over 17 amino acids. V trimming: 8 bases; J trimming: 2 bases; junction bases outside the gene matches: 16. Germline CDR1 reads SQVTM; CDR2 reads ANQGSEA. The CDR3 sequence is CSSEGNSGSFPYNEQFF. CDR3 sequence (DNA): TGCAGCTCAGAGGGGAATAGCGGGAGTTTTCCCTACAATGAGCAGTTCTTC.

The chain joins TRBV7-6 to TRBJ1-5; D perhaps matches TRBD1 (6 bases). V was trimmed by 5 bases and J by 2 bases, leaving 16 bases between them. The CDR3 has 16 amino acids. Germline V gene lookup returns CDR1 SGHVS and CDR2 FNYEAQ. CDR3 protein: CASSQLEQGGNQPQHF. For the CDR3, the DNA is TGTGCCAGCAGCCAATTGGAACAGGGCGGCAATCAGCCCCAGCATTTT.

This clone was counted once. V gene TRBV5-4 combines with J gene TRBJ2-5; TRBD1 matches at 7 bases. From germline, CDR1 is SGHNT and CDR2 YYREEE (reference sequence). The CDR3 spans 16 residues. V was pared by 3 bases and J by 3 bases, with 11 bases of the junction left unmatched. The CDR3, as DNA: TGTGCCAGCAGCTCGCAGACAGGGTCAGGGAAAGAGACCCAGTACTTC. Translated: CASSSQTGSGKETQYF.

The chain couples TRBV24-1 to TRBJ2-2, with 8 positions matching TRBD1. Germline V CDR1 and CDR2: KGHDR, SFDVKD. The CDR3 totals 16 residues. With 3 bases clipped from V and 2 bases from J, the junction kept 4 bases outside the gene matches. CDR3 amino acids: CATSDTTGANTGELFF. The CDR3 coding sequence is TGTGCCACCAGTGATACGACAGGGGCAAACACCGGGGAGCTGTTTTTT.

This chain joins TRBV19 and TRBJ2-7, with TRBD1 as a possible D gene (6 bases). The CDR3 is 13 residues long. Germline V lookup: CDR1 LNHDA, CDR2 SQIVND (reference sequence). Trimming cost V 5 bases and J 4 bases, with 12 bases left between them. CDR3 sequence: CASSPQGWYEQYF. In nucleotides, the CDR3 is TGTGCCAGTAGTCCCCAGGGGTGGTACGAGCAGTACTTC.